Reported below is one T cell receptor (beta chain). What it recognizes is unknown. Together with a sample-barcoded 5' primer, a J-beta primer mix was included in a second PCR lasting about 7 to 12 cycles. One entry per CDR3 protein, called by TCRdb with MiXCR from the 5' RACE reads. The data hold 1.6 million or so distinct CDR3 sequences, with roughly 32% observed a single time. The CDR3 has 16 amino acids. Per the germline V gene, CDR1 is SGHTA and CDR2 is FQGNSA. Trimming at V came to 2 bases and at J to 2 bases, leaving 6 bases not matched to a gene. This entry belongs to a study of blood T cells in healthy people across ages. Study-level results: Naive CD4+ cell counts and diversity both ran higher in long-lived than in aged donors. In the absence of known donor CMV status, changes in expanded clonotypes were possibly confounded. Investigators viewed diversity estimates from one million T cells as underestimates, the study reported.

The rearrangement joins TRBV7-2 to TRBJ2-5; 9 nucleotides match TRBD2. The receptor was derived from a woman in her 30s in good health. The material sequenced was blood. Written as DNA, the CDR3 is TGTGCCAGCAGCTTAAGTGGCGGGAGGGGTCAAGAGACCCAGTACTTC. Translated, it gives CASSLSGGRGQETQYF.